The 13 T cell receptor beta chains below all came from one sample that was sequenced in a study of T cells after yellow fever vaccination. Each CDR3 protein is one row after TCRdb ran MiXCR on the 5' RACE reads. Of about 260,000 distinct CDR3 sequences listed, roughly 5.6% are singletons. The sequencing used CD4+ T cells sorted from PBMCs, collected on the day of the yellow fever booster vaccination. The receptors shown here come from a man between 18 and 35 years old who received the YFV17D yellow fever vaccine.

The genes are TRBV7-3 and TRBJ1-5; D unresolved. Germline-derived CDR1 and CDR2 are SGHTA and FQGTGA. V was pared by 1 base and J by 3 bases, with 4 bases between. This CDR3 contains 13 residues. The CDR3 reads CASSLMPNQPQHF. The DNA for the CDR3 is TGTGCCAGCAGCTTAATGCCCAATCAGCCCCAGCATTTT. The complete variable domain, with remaining parts taken from reference TRBV7-3 and TRBJ1-5, reads GAGVSQTPSNKVTEKGKYVELRCDPISGHTALYWYRQSLGQGPEFLIYFQGTGAADDSGLPNDRFFAVRPEGSVSTLKIQRTERGDSAVYLCASSLMPNQPQHFGDGTRLSIL.

This clonotype occurred many times. The chain combines TRBV7-9 with TRBJ1-1; 9 bases are shared with TRBD1. V trimming: 5 bases; J trimming: 2 bases; junction bases outside the gene matches: 6. The CDR3 has 15 residues. Germline V gene sequence: CDR1 SEHNR, CDR2 FQNEAQ (reference sequence). In DNA, the CDR3 is TGTGCCAGCAGCCATACGGGACAGGGAAACACTGAAGCTTTCTTT. It specifies CASSHTGQGNTEAFF.

The chain has TRBV6-2 or TRBV6-3 and TRBJ1-1, with unresolved D. V lost 6 bases, J lost 1 base, and 12 bases lay in between. CDR3 length: 14 residues. Germline loops: CDR1 MNHEY, CDR2 SVGEGT. The DNA for the CDR3 is TGTGCCAGCAGCCCCCAGGTACCGAACACTGAAGCTTTCTTT. It specifies CASSPQVPNTEAFF.

The chain recombines TRBV27 with TRBJ1-5, with unresolved D. The V gene's germline CDR1 is MNHEY and CDR2 SMNVEV (reference sequence). This CDR3 region has 14 residues. V was shortened by 8 bases and J by 0 bases, with 11 bases between the two germline ends. This CDR3 is CASGTLNSNQPQHF. CDR3 bases: TGTGCCAGCGGTACCCTGAATAGCAATCAGCCCCAGCATTTT.

This clonotype was found a few times. The V call is TRBV7-2, the J call TRBJ2-3; the match to TRBD2 covers 14 bases. CDR1 is SGHTA, CDR2 FQGNSA, per germline. Trimming at V came to 5 bases and at J to 6 bases, leaving 7 bases not matched to a gene. The length of the CDR3 is 16 residues. The CDR3 coding sequence is TGTGCCAGCAGCCCGAGACTAGCGGGGGGGTCTGATACGCAGTATTTT. This sequence encodes CASSPRLAGGSDTQYF.

J is TRBJ2-3 and V is TRBV20-1, with D unclear. CDR1 is DFQATT, CDR2 SNEGSKA, per germline (reference sequence). The CDR3 is 15 amino acids. With 3 bases removed from V and 0 bases from J, the gap between germline ends came to 13 bases. The CDR3 DNA is TGCAGTGCTAGTACCGGTGTCTCTAGCACAGATACGCAGTATTTT. Translation: CSASTGVSSTDTQYF.

The sample holds a few counts of this clonotype. The genes are TRBV13 and TRBJ1-6; 8 bases fit TRBD1. Per germline, CDR1 PRHDT and CDR2 FYEKMQ (reference sequence). The ends lost 5 bases at V and 7 bases at J; junction bases unmatched: 7. There are 15 residues in the CDR3. CDR3 region: CASSPSTGGNSPLHF. The CDR3 bases are TGTGCCAGCAGCCCCTCAACAGGGGGAAATTCACCCCTCCACTTT.

In this sample, this clonotype turned up many times. V usage is TRBV6-5 and J usage is TRBJ2-7, with 9 positions matching TRBD1. J lost 5 bases, V lost 5 bases, and 16 bases had no gene match. This CDR3 comprises 17 residues. Germline V lookup: CDR1 MNHEY, CDR2 SVGAGI. In nucleotides, the CDR3 is TGTGCCAGCAGTCCCGGTGGCCGGGACAGGGCTTTCAACGAGCAGTACTTC. Its protein product is CASSPGGRDRAFNEQYF.

This clonotype appeared a few times. The V call is TRBV5-1, the J call TRBJ2-5, with no clear D. This CDR3 comprises 14 residues. CDR1 and CDR2 (germline): SGHRS, YFSETQ. Trimming took 0 bases from V and 5 from J, leaving 11 bases between them. The CDR3 protein is CASSLAINLETQYF. CDR3 sequence (DNA): TGCGCCAGCAGCTTGGCCATAAACCTGGAGACCCAGTACTTC.

The rearrangement links TRBV7-9 to TRBJ2-5; possible D gene TRBD1, 6 bases. Trimming took off 5 bases at V and 3 bases at J, with 13 bases between the two ends. Germline V CDR1 and CDR2: SEHNR, FQNEAQ (reference sequence). The CDR3 runs to 14 residues. The CDR3 DNA is TGTGCCAGCAGCCGAGGGGGTAGGGAAGAGACCCAGTACTTC. It translates to CASSRGGREETQYF. The full variable domain, rest sourced from reference TRBV7-9 and TRBJ2-5, is DTGVSQNPRHKITKRGQNVTFRCDPISEHNRLYWYRQTLGQGPEFLTYFQNEAQLEKSRLLSDRFSAERPKGSFSTLEIQRTEQGDSAMYLCASSRGGREETQYFGPGTRLLVL.

The CDR3 protein is CASRTGRTYEQYV. The CDR3 DNA is TGTGCCAGCAGGACCGGGCGGACCTACGAGCAGTACGTC. V gene TRBV7-2 combines with J gene TRBJ2-7; D is ambiguous. CDR1 is SGHTA and CDR2 is FQGNSA in the germline V gene. With 6 bases removed from V and 2 bases from J, the gap between germline ends came to 11 bases. CDR3 length equals 13 residues.

Only a few counts were recorded for this clonotype. The chain employs TRBV6-6 and TRBJ1-2; D is unresolved. Deletions cut 0 bases from V and 4 bases from J, with 18 bases between. CDR1 is MNHNY, CDR2 SVGAGI, per germline (reference sequence). The CDR3 is 17 amino acids. CDR3 sequence (DNA): TGTGCCAGCAGTTACTCGATAACACCCTCCCAAGGCTATGGCTACACCTTC. It translates to CASSYSITPSQGYGYTF.

This clonotype was seen many times. At one end, the junction sequence differs from germline, possibly due to a read error. The CDR3 sequence is CASRLGASSSTDTQYF. The CDR3 region has the DNA TGCGCCAGCAGGTTGGGGGCCAGTTCTAGCACAGATACGCAGTATTTT. V is TRBV5-1 and J is TRBJ2-3; D possibly corresponds to TRBD1 (6 bases). Germline V lookup: CDR1 SGHRS, CDR2 YFSETQ. CDR3 length equals 16 residues.